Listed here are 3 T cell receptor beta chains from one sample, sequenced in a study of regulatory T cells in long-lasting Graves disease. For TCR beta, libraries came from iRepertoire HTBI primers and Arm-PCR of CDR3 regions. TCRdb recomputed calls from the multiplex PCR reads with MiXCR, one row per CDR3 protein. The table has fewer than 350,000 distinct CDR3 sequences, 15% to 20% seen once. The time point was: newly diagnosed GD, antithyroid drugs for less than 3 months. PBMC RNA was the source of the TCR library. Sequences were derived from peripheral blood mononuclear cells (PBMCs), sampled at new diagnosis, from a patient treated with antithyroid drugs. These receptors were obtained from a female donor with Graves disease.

The CDR3 spells CASSVSSGNQRETQYF. CDR3 DNA: TGCGCCAGCAGCGTATCCTCCGGGAACCAACGGGAGACCCAGTACTTC. The gene calls are TRBV5-1 and TRBJ2-5; the D gene is possibly TRBD2 (5 bases). The CDR3 loop spans 16 amino acids. Trimming removed 4 bases at V and 5 bases at J, with 21 bases between. Germline CDR1 and CDR2: SGHRS and YFSETQ.

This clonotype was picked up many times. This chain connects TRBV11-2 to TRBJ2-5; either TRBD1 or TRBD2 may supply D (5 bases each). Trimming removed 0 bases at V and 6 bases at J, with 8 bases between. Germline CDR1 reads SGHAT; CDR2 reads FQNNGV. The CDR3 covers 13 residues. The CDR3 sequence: CASSLDEGKTQYF. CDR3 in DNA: TGTGCCAGCAGCTTAGATGAGGGGAAGACCCAGTACTTC.

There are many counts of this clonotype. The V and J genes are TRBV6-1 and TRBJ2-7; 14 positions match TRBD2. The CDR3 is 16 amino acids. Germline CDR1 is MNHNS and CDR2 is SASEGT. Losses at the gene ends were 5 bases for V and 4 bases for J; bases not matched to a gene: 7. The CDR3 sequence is CASSLRLAGGRYEQYF. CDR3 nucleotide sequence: TGTGCCAGCAGTCTTCGACTAGCGGGAGGGAGGTACGAGCAGTACTTC.